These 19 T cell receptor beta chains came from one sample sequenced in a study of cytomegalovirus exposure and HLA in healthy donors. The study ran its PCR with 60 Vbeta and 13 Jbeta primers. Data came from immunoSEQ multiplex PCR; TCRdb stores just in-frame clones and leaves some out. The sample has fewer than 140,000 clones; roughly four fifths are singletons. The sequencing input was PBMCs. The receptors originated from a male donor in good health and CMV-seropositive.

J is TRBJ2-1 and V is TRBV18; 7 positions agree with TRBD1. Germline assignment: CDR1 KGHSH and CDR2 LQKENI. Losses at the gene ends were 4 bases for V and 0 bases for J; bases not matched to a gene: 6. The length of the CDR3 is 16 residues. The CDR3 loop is CASSLSGGYSYNEQFF. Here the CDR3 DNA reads TGTGCCAGCTCACTCTCAGGGGGATACTCCTACAATGAGCAGTTCTTC. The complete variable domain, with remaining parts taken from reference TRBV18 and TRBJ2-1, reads NAGVMQNPRHLVRRRGQEARLRCSPMKGHSHVYWYRQLPEEGLKFMVYLQKENIIDESGMPKERFSAEFPKEGPSILRIQQVVRGDSAAYFCASSLSGGYSYNEQFFGPGTRLTVL.

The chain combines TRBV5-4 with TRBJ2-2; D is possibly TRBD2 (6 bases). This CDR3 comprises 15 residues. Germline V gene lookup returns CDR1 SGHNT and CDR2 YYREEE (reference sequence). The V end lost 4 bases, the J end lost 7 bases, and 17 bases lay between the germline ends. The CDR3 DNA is TGTGCCAGCAGCCGTGTCGGGAGTCGAGGCGGGGAGCTGTTTTTT. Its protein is CASSRVGSRGGELFF.

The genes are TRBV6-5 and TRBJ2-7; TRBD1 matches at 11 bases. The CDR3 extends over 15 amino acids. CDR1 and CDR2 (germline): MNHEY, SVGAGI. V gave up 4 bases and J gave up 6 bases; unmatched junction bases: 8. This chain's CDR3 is CASSFYPDRGLEQYF. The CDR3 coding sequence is TGTGCCAGCAGTTTCTACCCGGACAGGGGGCTCGAGCAGTACTTC.

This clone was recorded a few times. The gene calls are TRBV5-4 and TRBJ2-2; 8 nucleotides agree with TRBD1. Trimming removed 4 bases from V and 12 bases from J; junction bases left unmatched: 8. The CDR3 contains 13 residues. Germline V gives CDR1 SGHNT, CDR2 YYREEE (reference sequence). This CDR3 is CASSATGQGKLFF. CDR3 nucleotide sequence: TGTGCCAGCAGCGCCACTGGACAGGGAAAGCTGTTTTTT.

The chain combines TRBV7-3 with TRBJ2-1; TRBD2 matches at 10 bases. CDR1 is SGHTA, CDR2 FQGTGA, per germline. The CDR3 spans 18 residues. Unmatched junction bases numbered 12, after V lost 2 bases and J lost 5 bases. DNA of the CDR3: TGTGCCAGCAGCTTATACCCCCACCGGACTAGCGGAAACAATGAGCAGTTCTTC. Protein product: CASSLYPHRTSGNNEQFF.

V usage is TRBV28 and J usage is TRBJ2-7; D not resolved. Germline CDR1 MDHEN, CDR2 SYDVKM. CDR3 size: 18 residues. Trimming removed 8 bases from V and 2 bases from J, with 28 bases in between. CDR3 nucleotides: TGTGCCAGCCCTCCACGGTTGGCAGCGACGCCCCTGACCTACGAGCAGTACTTC. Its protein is CASPPRLAATPLTYEQYF.

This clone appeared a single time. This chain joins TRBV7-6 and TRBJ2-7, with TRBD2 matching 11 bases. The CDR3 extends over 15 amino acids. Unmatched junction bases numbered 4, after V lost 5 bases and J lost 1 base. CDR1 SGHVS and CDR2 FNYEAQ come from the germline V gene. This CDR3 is CASSPRTSGSYEQYF. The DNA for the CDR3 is TGTGCCAGCAGCCCAAGGACTAGCGGGTCCTACGAGCAGTACTTC.

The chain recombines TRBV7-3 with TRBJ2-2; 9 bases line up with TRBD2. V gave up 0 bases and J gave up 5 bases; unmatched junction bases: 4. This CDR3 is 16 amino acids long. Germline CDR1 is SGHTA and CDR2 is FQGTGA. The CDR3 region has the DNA TGTGCCAGCAGCTTAACGTCAAGCGGGGGGACCGGGGAGCTGTTTTTT. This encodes CASSLTSSGGTGELFF.

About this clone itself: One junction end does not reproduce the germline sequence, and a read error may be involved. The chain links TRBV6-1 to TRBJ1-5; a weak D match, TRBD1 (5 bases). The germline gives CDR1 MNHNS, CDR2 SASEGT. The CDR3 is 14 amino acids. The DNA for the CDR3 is TGTGCCAGCAGTGAACCGCGGGGCAATCAGCCCCAGAATTTT. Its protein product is CASSEPRGNQPQNF.

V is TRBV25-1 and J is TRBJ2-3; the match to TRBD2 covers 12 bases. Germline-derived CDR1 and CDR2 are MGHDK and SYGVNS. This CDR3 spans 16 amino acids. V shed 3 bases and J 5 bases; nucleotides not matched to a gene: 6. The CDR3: CASSDSSGGVGDTQYF. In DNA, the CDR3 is TGTGCCAGCAGTGACTCTAGCGGGGGGGTTGGAGATACGCAGTATTTT.

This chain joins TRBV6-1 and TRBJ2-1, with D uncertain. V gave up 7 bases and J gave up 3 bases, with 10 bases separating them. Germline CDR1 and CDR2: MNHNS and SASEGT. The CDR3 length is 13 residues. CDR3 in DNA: TGTGCCAGCAACAACGCCGTCTACAATGAGCAGTTCTTC. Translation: CASNNAVYNEQFF.

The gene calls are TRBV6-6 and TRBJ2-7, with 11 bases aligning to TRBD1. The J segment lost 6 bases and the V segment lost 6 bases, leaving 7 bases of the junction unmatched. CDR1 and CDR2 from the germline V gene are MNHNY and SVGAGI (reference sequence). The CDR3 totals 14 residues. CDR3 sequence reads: CASSPRDRGGEQYF. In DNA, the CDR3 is TGTGCCAGCAGCCCCCGGGACAGGGGGGGCGAGCAGTACTTC.

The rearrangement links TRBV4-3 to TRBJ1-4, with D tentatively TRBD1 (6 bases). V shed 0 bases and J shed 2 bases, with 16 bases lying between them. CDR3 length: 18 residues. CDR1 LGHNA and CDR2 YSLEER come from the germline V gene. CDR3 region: CASSQDLGRGYTNEKLFF. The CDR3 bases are TGCGCCAGCAGCCAAGACCTAGGCAGGGGATACACTAATGAAAAACTGTTTTTT.

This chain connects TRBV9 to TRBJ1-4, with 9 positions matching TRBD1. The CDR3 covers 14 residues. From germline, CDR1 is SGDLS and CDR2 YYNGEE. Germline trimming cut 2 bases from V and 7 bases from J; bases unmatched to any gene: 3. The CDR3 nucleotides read TGTGCCAGCAGCGTGGGACAGGGTATTGAAAAACTGTTTTTT. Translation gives CASSVGQGIEKLFF.

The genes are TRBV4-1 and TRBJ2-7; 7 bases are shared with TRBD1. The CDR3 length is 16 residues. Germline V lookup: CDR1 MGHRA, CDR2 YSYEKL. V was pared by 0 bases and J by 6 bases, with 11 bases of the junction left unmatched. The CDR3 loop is CASSQESGQLPGEQYF. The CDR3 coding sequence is TGCGCCAGCAGCCAAGAATCGGGACAGTTACCAGGCGAGCAGTACTTC.

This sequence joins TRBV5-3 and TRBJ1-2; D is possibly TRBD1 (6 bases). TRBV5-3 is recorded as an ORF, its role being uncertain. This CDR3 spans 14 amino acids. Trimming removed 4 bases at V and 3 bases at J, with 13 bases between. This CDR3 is CARSGVGADYGYTF. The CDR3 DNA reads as TGTGCCAGAAGCGGGGTGGGGGCTGACTATGGCTACACCTTC.

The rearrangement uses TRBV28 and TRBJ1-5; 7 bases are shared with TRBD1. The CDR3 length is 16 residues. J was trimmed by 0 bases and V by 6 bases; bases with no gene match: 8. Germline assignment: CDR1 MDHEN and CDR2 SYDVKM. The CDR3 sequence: CASSSSTGPSNQPQHF. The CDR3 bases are TGTGCCAGCAGCTCATCGACAGGGCCTAGCAATCAGCCCCAGCATTTT.

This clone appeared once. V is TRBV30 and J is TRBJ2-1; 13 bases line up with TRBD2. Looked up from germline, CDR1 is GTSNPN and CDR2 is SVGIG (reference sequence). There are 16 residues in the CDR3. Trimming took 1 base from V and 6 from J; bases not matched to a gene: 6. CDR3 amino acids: CAWSGTGLAGPNEQFF. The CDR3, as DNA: TGTGCCTGGAGTGGAACGGGACTAGCGGGACCCAATGAGCAGTTCTTC. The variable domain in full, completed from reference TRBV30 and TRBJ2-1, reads SQTIHQWPATLVQPVGSPLSLECTVEGTSNPNLYWYRQAAGRGLQLLFYSVGIGQISSEVPQNLSASRPQDRQFILSSKKLLLSDSGFYLCAWSGTGLAGPNEQFFGPGTRLTVL.

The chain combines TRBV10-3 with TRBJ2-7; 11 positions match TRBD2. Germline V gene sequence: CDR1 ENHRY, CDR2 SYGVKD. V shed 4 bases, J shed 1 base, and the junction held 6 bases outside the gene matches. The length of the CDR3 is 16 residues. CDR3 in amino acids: CAISGSLAGGSYEQYF. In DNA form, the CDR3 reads TGTGCCATCAGTGGGAGCCTAGCGGGAGGATCCTACGAGCAGTACTTC.